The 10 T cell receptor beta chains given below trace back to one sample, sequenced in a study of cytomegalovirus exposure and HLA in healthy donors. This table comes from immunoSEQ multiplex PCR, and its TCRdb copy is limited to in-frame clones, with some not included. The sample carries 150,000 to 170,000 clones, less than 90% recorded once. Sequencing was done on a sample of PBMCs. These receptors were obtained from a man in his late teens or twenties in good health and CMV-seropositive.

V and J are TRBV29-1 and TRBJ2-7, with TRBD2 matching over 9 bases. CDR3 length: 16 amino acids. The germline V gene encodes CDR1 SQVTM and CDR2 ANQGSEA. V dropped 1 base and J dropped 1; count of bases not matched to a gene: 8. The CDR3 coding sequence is TGCAGCGTTGAAGTAGAACCGGGACTAGCTTCCTACGAGCAGTACTTC. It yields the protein CSVEVEPGLASYEQYF.

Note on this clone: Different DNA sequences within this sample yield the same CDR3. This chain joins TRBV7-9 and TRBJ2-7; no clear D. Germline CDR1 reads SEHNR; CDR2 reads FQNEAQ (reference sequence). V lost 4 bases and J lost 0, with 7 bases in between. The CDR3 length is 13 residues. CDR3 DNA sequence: TGTGCCAGCAGCTCCGGCGGCTCCTACGAGCAGTACTTC. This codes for CASSSGGSYEQYF.

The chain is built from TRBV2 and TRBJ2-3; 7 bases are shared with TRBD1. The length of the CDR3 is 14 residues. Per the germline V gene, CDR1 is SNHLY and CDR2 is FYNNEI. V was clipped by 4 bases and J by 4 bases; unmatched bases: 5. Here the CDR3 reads CASSGQGLSDTQYF. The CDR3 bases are TGTGCCAGCAGTGGACAGGGTTTATCAGATACGCAGTATTTT.

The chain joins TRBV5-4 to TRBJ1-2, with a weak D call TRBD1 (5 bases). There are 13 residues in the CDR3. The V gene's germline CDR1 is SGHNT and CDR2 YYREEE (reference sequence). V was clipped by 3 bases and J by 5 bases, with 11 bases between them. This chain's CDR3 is CASSSVPGYGYTF. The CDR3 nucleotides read TGTGCCAGCAGCTCCGTCCCAGGGTATGGCTACACCTTC.

Written as DNA, the CDR3 is TGCGCCAGCAGCTTACCCTTACTAGCGGGAGGAGGGGAGCAGTACTTC. Encoded protein: CASSLPLLAGGGEQYF. The chain is built from TRBV5-1 and TRBJ2-7; 12 nucleotides agree with TRBD2. The CDR3 runs to 16 residues. V lost 2 bases to trimming and J lost 7 bases; unmatched junction nucleotides: 10. Germline V CDR1 and CDR2: SGHRS, YFSETQ.

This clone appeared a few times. The DNA of the CDR3 is TGTGCCAGCAGCTCGGGACTTCGGGACACTGAAGCTTTCTTT. This gives the protein CASSSGLRDTEAFF. The gene calls are TRBV5-5 and TRBJ1-1; the D gene is possibly TRBD1 (5 bases). Germline CDR1 and CDR2: SGHKS and YYEKEE (reference sequence). There are 14 residues in the CDR3. Trimming removed 3 bases at V and 3 bases at J, with 12 bases between. The full variable domain, in which reference TRBV5-5 and TRBJ1-1 provide the parts outside the CDR3, is DAGVTQSPTHLIKTRGQQVTLRCSPISGHKSVSWYQQVLGQGPQFIFQYYEKEERGRGNFPDRFSARQFPNYSSELNVNALLLGDSALYLCASSSGLRDTEAFFGQGTRLTVV.

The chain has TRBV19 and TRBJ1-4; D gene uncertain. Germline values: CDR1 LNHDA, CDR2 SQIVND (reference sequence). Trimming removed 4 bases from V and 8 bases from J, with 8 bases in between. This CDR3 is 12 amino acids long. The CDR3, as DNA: TGTGCCAGTAGTACCCGAGGGGAAAAACTGTTTTTT. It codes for CASSTRGEKLFF. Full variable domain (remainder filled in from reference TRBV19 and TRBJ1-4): DGGITQSPKYLFRKEGQNVTLSCEQNLNHDAMYWYRQDPGQGLRLIYYSQIVNDFQKGDIAEGYSVSREKKESFPLTVTSAQKNPTAFYLCASSTRGEKLFFGSGTQLSVL.

The CDR3 protein is CASGGWGVNTGELFF. In nucleotides, the CDR3 is TGCGCCAGCGGAGGCTGGGGGGTTAACACCGGGGAGCTGTTTTTT. The rearrangement joins TRBV4-3 to TRBJ2-2, with TRBD2 as a possible D gene (6 bases). Per germline, CDR1 LGHNA and CDR2 YSLEER. The CDR3 consists of 15 residues. V dropped 8 bases and J dropped 2 bases, with 15 bases sitting between them.

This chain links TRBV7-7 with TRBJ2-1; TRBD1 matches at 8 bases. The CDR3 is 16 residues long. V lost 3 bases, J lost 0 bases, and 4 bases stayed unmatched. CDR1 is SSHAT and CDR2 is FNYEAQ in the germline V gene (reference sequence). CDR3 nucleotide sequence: TGTGCCAGCAGCTTGACACAGGGGGTCTCCTACAATGAGCAGTTCTTC. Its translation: CASSLTQGVSYNEQFF.

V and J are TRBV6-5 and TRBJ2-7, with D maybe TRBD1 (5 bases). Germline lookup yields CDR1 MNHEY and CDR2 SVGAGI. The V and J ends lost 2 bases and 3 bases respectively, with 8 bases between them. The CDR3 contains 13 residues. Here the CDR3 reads CASSYDSNYEQYF. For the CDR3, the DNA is TGTGCCAGCAGTTACGACAGCAACTACGAGCAGTACTTC.